The TCR beta chain under discussion was sequenced for a study of T cell responses to AZD1222 COVID-19 vaccine. Study conclusions and caveats: After the peak T cell response, and only then, were repertoires sampled. Variant regions that are unmutated are reportedly the target of nearly half of spike-specific TCRs. Of the AZD1222 recipients, only five to seven were seropositive at baseline.

Profiling relied on immunoSEQ multiplex PCR, and the TCRdb table lists in-frame clones only, not all of them. The sample consists of over 15,000 clones, about nine tenths of them appearing once. This clone was found once. Its matching antigen is unknown. This CDR3 contains 18 residues. Trimming removed 4 bases from V and 0 bases from J, with 16 bases in between. CDR1 and CDR2 (germline): MNHNS, SASEGT. The receptor was derived from an adult who received the AZD1222 COVID-19 vaccine. The specimen was peripheral blood, collected 28 days after the second AZD1222 dose. This sequence joins TRBV6-1 and TRBJ1-6, with no clear D. The CDR3 reads CASSGRVGSNSYNSPLHF. The CDR3 region has the DNA TGTGCCAGCAGTGGAAGGGTAGGGTCGAACTCCTATAATTCACCCCTCCACTTT.